A single sample gave rise to the 21 T cell receptor beta chains below, sequenced in a study of T cells expressing NK-cell markers. TCRdb reprocessed the 5' RACE reads; each CDR3 protein has one entry and no DNA is given. Recorded for this sample: 400,000 to 500,000 distinct CDR3 sequences. The specimen was blood T cells: a sorted CD56 or NKG2C T cell subset, CD4+ or CD8+ T cells, or bulk PBMC T cells (not recorded which). The receptors stem from a woman between 18 and 75 years old in good health.

The chain combines TRBV24-1 with TRBJ2-1; TCRdb outputs TRBD2, but without DNA this stays unchecked. Germline values: CDR1 KGHDR, CDR2 SFDVKD. CDR3 length: 15 residues. CDR3 protein: CATSEPSGRGNEQFF.

This rearrangement joins TRBV20-1 to TRBJ2-3. Germline CDR1 DFQATT, CDR2 SNEGSKA (reference sequence). The length of the CDR3 is 12 residues. CDR3 amino acids: CSATDATDTQYF.

The chain links TRBV11-3 to TRBJ2-1; TCRdb calls TRBD1, which cannot be checked without DNA. CDR1 and CDR2 from the germline V gene are SGHNT and YENEEA. The CDR3 extends over 13 amino acids. CDR3 in amino acids: CASAGGGYNEQFF.

This chain links TRBV20-1 with TRBJ2-2; TCRdb's D gene call, TRBD2, goes unchecked for lack of DNA. Germline CDR1 and CDR2: DFQATT and SNEGSKA (reference sequence). The CDR3 sequence is 15 residues long. The CDR3 is CSARDHPLAAGELFF.

V is TRBV5-4 and J is TRBJ2-2; checking the TCRdb D call of TRBD2 is not possible without DNA. This CDR3 is 15 amino acids long. The germline CDR1 and CDR2 sequences are SGHNT and YYREEE (reference sequence). The CDR3 protein is CASSKRGGSTGELFF.

The V call is TRBV4-3, the J call TRBJ2-1; with no DNA, the TCRdb D assignment of TRBD2 cannot be verified. This CDR3 is 15 amino acids long. Germline V gene sequence: CDR1 LGHNA, CDR2 YSLEER. The CDR3 spells CASSLGLVLNNEQFF.

V usage is TRBV4-2 and J usage is TRBJ1-5; TCRdb outputs TRBD1, but without DNA this stays unchecked. Looked up from germline, CDR1 is LGHNA and CDR2 is YNFKEQ. This CDR3 has 16 amino acids. Here the CDR3 reads CASSQDGGRGSQPQHF.

This chain connects TRBV20-1 to TRBJ2-3; TCRdb's D gene call, TRBD2, goes unchecked for lack of DNA. This CDR3 contains 15 residues. Germline-derived CDR1 and CDR2 are DFQATT and SNEGSKA (reference sequence). This chain's CDR3 is CSAAIAGVSTDTQYF.

CDR3 in amino acids: CASSSPQGGYTF. V usage is TRBV7-9 and J usage is TRBJ1-2; TCRdb's D call of TRBD1 is untestable without DNA. The germline CDR1 and CDR2 sequences are SEHNR and FQNEAQ (reference sequence). CDR3 length: 12 amino acids.

The CDR3 reads CASSQQDTGELFF. J is TRBJ2-2 and V is TRBV5-1; TCRdb calls TRBD1, which cannot be checked without DNA. The CDR3 has 13 amino acids. Per the germline V gene, CDR1 is SGHRS and CDR2 is YFSETQ.

The chain joins TRBV27 to TRBJ2-7; absent DNA, TCRdb's TRBD1 call cannot be checked. Germline V gene sequence: CDR1 MNHEY, CDR2 SMNVEV (reference sequence). The CDR3 loop spans 14 amino acids. This CDR3 reads CASSRVPPFYEQYF.

The chain uses TRBV7-2 and TRBJ2-2. Germline CDR1 and CDR2: SGHTA and FQGNSA. This CDR3 has 16 amino acids. The CDR3 reads CASSLSYGLNTGELFF.

This rearrangement joins TRBV29-1 to TRBJ1-1; the D call of TRBD1 rests on TCRdb alone, since no DNA is present to check it. Germline V gene lookup returns CDR1 SQVTM and CDR2 ANQGSEA. This CDR3 is built from 15 residues. The CDR3 loop reads CSVWEGQTPSAEAFF. Full variable domain (outside the CDR3, taken from reference TRBV29-1 and TRBJ1-1): SAVISQKPSRDICQRGTSLTIQCQVDSQVTMMFWYRQQPGQSLTLIATANQGSEATYESGFVIDKFPISRPNLTFSTLTVSNMSPEDSSIYLCSVWEGQTPSAEAFFGQGTRLTVV.

CDR3 residues: CASSVPSGGSSGELFF. V gene TRBV6-2 or TRBV6-3 combines with J gene TRBJ2-2; TCRdb gives TRBD2 as the D gene, but with no DNA this cannot be confirmed. The CDR3 length is 16 residues. Germline V gene sequence: CDR1 MNHEY, CDR2 SVGEGT.

This sequence joins TRBV28 and TRBJ2-3; absent DNA, TCRdb's TRBD2 call cannot be checked. This CDR3 contains 16 residues. The germline CDR1 and CDR2 sequences are MDHEN and SYDVKM. CDR3 in amino acids: CASSFLAGGFTDTQYF.

The V call is TRBV10-3, the J call TRBJ1-2; no DNA is available, so the TRBD1 call from TCRdb remains unchecked. This CDR3 is 14 amino acids long. CDR1 and CDR2 from the germline V gene are ENHRY and SYGVKD. The CDR3 here is CAINRGQELYGYTF.

The chain recombines TRBV11-2 with TRBJ2-2; TCRdb outputs TRBD1, but without DNA this stays unchecked. Germline values: CDR1 SGHAT, CDR2 FQNNGV. CDR3 length: 19 residues. The CDR3 loop is CASSLEQGALEMGTGELFF.

The chain couples TRBV29-1 to TRBJ1-1. CDR3 length equals 13 residues. Germline V gene lookup returns CDR1 SQVTM and CDR2 ANQGSEA. The CDR3 sequence is CSVEAGMNTEAFF.

The rearrangement uses TRBV21-1 and TRBJ2-4; TCRdb lists TRBD1, though no DNA is available to test this call. TRBV21-1 is listed as a pseudogene. The CDR3 length is 15 residues. The CDR3 protein is CASSGGGPGKNIQYF.

The chain has TRBV7-3 and TRBJ2-1; the TCRdb D gene call, TRBD2, has no DNA to confirm it. The CDR3 extends over 16 amino acids. Looked up from germline, CDR1 is SGHTA and CDR2 is FQGTGA. The CDR3 spells CASSTTSGSSYNEQFF.

The J gene is TRBJ1-6, the V gene TRBV11-1. Germline V gives CDR1 SGHAT, CDR2 FQDESV (reference sequence). The CDR3 runs 18 residues. The CDR3 sequence: CASSQDNLQLSYNSPLHF. The full variable domain, rest sourced from reference TRBV11-1 and TRBJ1-6, is EAEVAQSPRYKITEKSQAVAFWCDPISGHATLYWYRQILGQGPELLVQFQDESVVDDSQLPKDRFSAERLKGVDSTLKIQPAELGDSAMYLCASSQDNLQLSYNSPLHFGNGTRLTVT.